These 29 T cell receptor beta chains came from one sample sequenced in a study of somatic mutations in cytotoxic T cells in rheumatoid arthritis. The method was immunoSEQ multiplex PCR; TCRdb's version includes in-frame clones alone and lacks a portion of them. The table shows about 15,000 clones, with about four fifths occurring only once. The sample was CD8+ T cells sorted from blood. The source is an adult with rheumatoid arthritis.

J is TRBJ1-2 and V is TRBV9, with D tentatively TRBD1 (5 bases). Deletions cut 1 base from V and 8 bases from J, with 15 bases between. Germline CDR1 and CDR2: SGDLS and YYNGEE. The CDR3 is made up of 14 amino acids. The DNA for the CDR3 is TGTGCCAGCAGCGTAATGGGGGAAAGACAGGGCTACACCTTC. Translation: CASSVMGERQGYTF.

This clone has a handful of counts. The chain couples TRBV7-9 to TRBJ1-4, with D unresolved. The CDR3 spans 16 residues. Trimming removed 1 base at V and 8 bases at J, with 17 bases between. The germline V gene has CDR1 SEHNR and CDR2 FQNEAQ (reference sequence). In DNA form, the CDR3 reads TGTGCCAGCAGCTTAGTCCGCGGTCTCGGTCGAGAAAAACTGTTTTTT. Its protein is CASSLVRGLGREKLFF.

The chain combines TRBV7-6 with TRBJ2-1; 12 positions match TRBD2. CDR3 size: 15 residues. The junction had 3 bases not matched to a gene; V was cut back by 5 bases and J by 4 bases. Germline V gene sequence: CDR1 SGHVS, CDR2 FNYEAQ. This CDR3 reads CASSPGLAGYNEQFF. Here the CDR3 DNA reads TGTGCCAGCAGCCCCGGACTAGCGGGGTACAATGAGCAGTTCTTC.

This rearrangement joins TRBV27 to TRBJ2-1, with 8 bases that match TRBD1. V shed 0 bases, J shed 7 bases, and the junction held 5 bases outside the gene matches. Germline CDR1 reads MNHEY; CDR2 reads SMNVEV (reference sequence). The CDR3 is 15 amino acids. The CDR3 DNA follows: TGTGCCAGCAGTTTATCCGGGACAGGACCAAATGAGCAGTTCTTC. The encoded protein is CASSLSGTGPNEQFF.

CDR3 sequence (DNA): TGTGCCAGTAGTATAGATCACGGACAGGGCCGTAACTATGGCTACACCTTC. Protein: CASSIDHGQGRNYGYTF. The chain combines TRBV19 with TRBJ1-2, with 8 bases that match TRBD1. The V gene's germline CDR1 is LNHDA and CDR2 SQIVND (reference sequence). V lost 0 bases to trimming and J lost 1 base; unmatched junction nucleotides: 7. CDR3 length equals 17 residues. The variable domain in full, completed from reference TRBV19 and TRBJ1-2, reads DGGITQSPKYLFRKEGQNVTLSCEQNLNHDAMYWYRQDPGQGLRLIYYSQIVNDFQKGDIAEGYSVSREKKESFPLTVTSAQKNPTAFYLCASSIDHGQGRNYGYTFGSGTRLTVV.

The chain couples TRBV13 to TRBJ2-3; a possible D gene is TRBD2 (5 bases). Germline assignment: CDR1 PRHDT and CDR2 FYEKMQ (reference sequence). Trimming cost V 1 base and J 1 base, with 9 bases left between them. The CDR3 totals 15 residues. As DNA, the CDR3 is TGTGCCAGCAGCTTAGTGGAGGCCGGCACAGATACGCAGTATTTT. It yields the protein CASSLVEAGTDTQYF. The variable domain in full, completed from reference TRBV13 and TRBJ2-3, reads AAGVIQSPRHLIKEKRETATLKCYPIPRHDTVYWYQQGPGQDPQFLISFYEKMQSDKGSIPDRFSAQQFSDYHSELNMSSLELGDSALYFCASSLVEAGTDTQYFGPGTRLTVL.

The V and J genes are TRBV11-2 and TRBJ1-5; tentative D call: TRBD1 (5 bases). The CDR3 sequence is 15 residues long. Germline-derived CDR1 and CDR2 are SGHAT and FQNNGV. The V gene lost 5 bases and the J gene lost 3 bases, with 14 bases spanning the gap. CDR3 DNA sequence: TGTGCCAGCAGCGAGCTGCAGGGCCCCAATCAGCCCCAGCATTTT. It is translated as CASSELQGPNQPQHF.

This sequence joins TRBV27 and TRBJ2-7, with 7 bases lining up with TRBD1. Germline V gene sequence: CDR1 MNHEY, CDR2 SMNVEV (reference sequence). This CDR3 spans 13 amino acids. V gave up 5 bases and J gave up 4 bases; unmatched junction bases: 5. The CDR3 reads CASSPGTAYEQYF. The CDR3 bases are TGTGCCAGCAGTCCTGGGACAGCGTACGAGCAGTACTTC.

The chain couples TRBV11-2 to TRBJ1-2; D gene ambiguous. Germline values: CDR1 SGHAT, CDR2 FQNNGV. V shed 0 bases and J shed 8 bases, with 7 bases lying between them. The CDR3 consists of 12 residues. In DNA, the CDR3 is TGTGCCAGCAGCTTAGATGGATGGGGCTACACCTTC. Translated, it gives CASSLDGWGYTF.

This chain uses TRBV29-1 with TRBJ2-2; 8 bases line up with TRBD1. There are 14 residues in the CDR3. Germline V gives CDR1 SQVTM, CDR2 ANQGSEA. The V segment lost 7 bases and the J segment 0 bases; nucleotides outside the gene matches: 4. DNA for the CDR3: TGCAGCGCTTTGACAGGGGCGAACACCGGGGAGCTGTTTTTT. Its protein product is CSALTGANTGELFF.

This clone was seen a handful of times. The genes are TRBV11-2 and TRBJ2-3; D is uncertain. V lost 5 bases and J lost 1, with 16 bases in between. Germline V lookup: CDR1 SGHAT, CDR2 FQNNGV. This CDR3 is 16 amino acids long. In DNA, the CDR3 is TGTGCCAGCAGCCAAATTGGTGGGGTCGGCACAGATACGCAGTATTTT. It is translated as CASSQIGGVGTDTQYF.

The chain uses TRBV7-9 and TRBJ1-1; TRBD1 matches 7 bases. The V segment lost 5 bases and the J segment 5 bases; nucleotides outside the gene matches: 2. This CDR3 comprises 12 residues. Germline CDR1 SEHNR, CDR2 FQNEAQ (reference sequence). The CDR3 DNA reads as TGTGCCAGCAGCCCGGGACAGACTGAAGCTTTCTTT. This sequence encodes CASSPGQTEAFF.

This clone was observed a few times. This chain uses TRBV6-1 with TRBJ1-2, with 7 bases fitting TRBD1. The CDR3 contains 15 residues. Germline loops: CDR1 MNHNS, CDR2 SASEGT. With 3 bases clipped from V and 2 bases from J, the junction kept 6 bases outside the gene matches. CDR3 in DNA: TGTGCCAGCAGTGACGGGCAGGGGGTCAACTATGGCTACACCTTC. Its translation: CASSDGQGVNYGYTF.

The V gene is TRBV25-1, the J gene TRBJ1-1, with D unresolved. Trimming removed 5 bases at V and 1 base at J, with 8 bases between. CDR3 length equals 13 residues. Germline CDR1 is MGHDK and CDR2 is SYGVNS. The CDR3: CASSSWTNTEAFF. The CDR3 nucleotides read TGTGCCAGCAGTAGCTGGACGAACACTGAAGCTTTCTTT.

The chain recombines TRBV10-2 with TRBJ2-7, with D perhaps matching TRBD1 or TRBD2 (5 bases each). The V gene lost 7 bases and the J gene lost 6 bases, with 16 bases spanning the gap. Germline loops: CDR1 WSHSY, CDR2 SAAADI. The length of the CDR3 is 13 residues. CDR3 residues: CASTPEGMREQYF. The CDR3 region has the DNA TGCGCCAGCACGCCAGAGGGGATGCGCGAGCAGTACTTC.

The chain carries TRBV4-1 and TRBJ2-1, with 10 bases that match TRBD1. From germline, CDR1 is MGHRA and CDR2 YSYEKL. Unmatched junction bases numbered 10, after V lost 1 base and J lost 13 bases. There are 15 residues in the CDR3. The CDR3 is CASSQAPGDRGDQFF. CDR3 DNA sequence: TGCGCCAGCAGCCAAGCCCCCGGGGACAGGGGAGATCAGTTCTTC.

The chain employs TRBV19 and TRBJ2-1; D remains ambiguous. Germline-derived CDR1 and CDR2 are LNHDA and SQIVND (reference sequence). The germline V and J ends were trimmed by 4 bases and 10 bases, with 20 bases remaining between them. The CDR3 has 15 amino acids. CDR3: CASSTAEILIGEQFF. CDR3 in DNA: TGTGCCAGTAGTACAGCCGAAATTCTAATCGGGGAGCAGTTCTTC.

This clone was observed a single time. The chain couples TRBV6-5 to TRBJ2-1, with D uncertain. V lost 2 bases and J 9 bases, leaving 11 bases between the germline ends. CDR1 and CDR2 (germline): MNHEY, SVGAGI. This CDR3 comprises 13 residues. Here the CDR3 DNA reads TGTGCCAGCAGTTACGGCGAGAGCATTGAGCAGTTCTTC. Residues: CASSYGESIEQFF.

The chain links TRBV5-6 to TRBJ2-4, with D possibly being TRBD1 (6 bases). CDR3 length: 14 amino acids. Germline-derived CDR1 and CDR2 are SGHDT and YYEEEE. The V and J ends lost 0 bases and 9 bases respectively, with 13 bases between them. The CDR3 coding sequence is TGTGCCAGCAGCTTGGTTGGGGGCATGGGCATTCAGTACTTC. Its translation: CASSLVGGMGIQYF.

This clone was recorded only once. The rearrangement joins TRBV29-1 to TRBJ2-2, with D tentatively TRBD1 (6 bases). V was clipped by 6 bases and J by 3 bases, with 11 bases between them. The CDR3 is 13 amino acids. Germline V gives CDR1 SQVTM, CDR2 ANQGSEA. CDR3 nucleotide sequence: TGCAGCGTCGGCAGGGGCGACACCGGGGAGCTGTTTTTT. Protein product: CSVGRGDTGELFF.

V gene TRBV6-4 combines with J gene TRBJ2-1, with 9 bases that match TRBD1. Germline V gives CDR1 MRHNA, CDR2 SNTAGT. The CDR3 extends over 16 amino acids. V lost 6 bases to trimming and J lost 6 bases; unmatched junction nucleotides: 12. CDR3 DNA: TGTGCCAGCAGCCAAACGTTGGGACAGGGAGGCAATGAGCAGTTCTTC. It yields the protein CASSQTLGQGGNEQFF.

The chain recombines TRBV10-3 with TRBJ2-2; perhaps TRBD1 as D (7 bases). V lost 11 bases to trimming and J lost 1 base, with 17 bases between them. Germline V CDR1 and CDR2: ENHRY, SYGVKD. The CDR3 length is 15 residues. The CDR3: CAAGGQPLNTGELFF. The CDR3 DNA reads as TGTGCCGCCGGGGGACAGCCCTTGAACACCGGGGAGCTGTTTTTT.

The chain uses TRBV28 and TRBJ1-2; a possible D gene is TRBD1 (6 bases). Trimming removed 6 bases from V and 6 bases from J, with 14 bases in between. There are 13 residues in the CDR3. Germline CDR1 is MDHEN and CDR2 is SYDVKM. The CDR3 DNA reads as TGTGCCAGCAGGGTCCCCGGGGGCGATGGCTACACCTTC. Its protein is CASRVPGGDGYTF.

This clone came up a few times. The chain recombines TRBV5-1 with TRBJ1-2, with TRBD1 matching over 7 bases. Germline loops: CDR1 SGHRS, CDR2 YFSETQ. The trim removed 5 bases at V and 8 bases at J, leaving 15 bases unmatched. The CDR3 totals 15 residues. CDR3 sequence: CASRREPGQIMGYTF. CDR3 DNA: TGCGCCAGCAGAAGAGAGCCGGGACAGATAATGGGCTACACCTTC.

J is TRBJ2-3 and V is TRBV5-1; possibly TRBD1 or TRBD2 for D (5 bases each). This CDR3 has 14 amino acids. Germline V gene sequence: CDR1 SGHRS, CDR2 YFSETQ. Trimming shortened V by 0 bases and J by 4 bases, and 9 bases separated the two germline ends. CDR3 nucleotides: TGCGCCAGCAGCTTGGCCGTGGGGGCAGATACGCAGTATTTT. It specifies CASSLAVGADTQYF.

The CDR3 nucleotides read TGCAGCGGGGGGGACGGAAGCTCCTACGAGCAGTACTTC. Residues: CSGGDGSSYEQYF. The gene calls are TRBV29-1 and TRBJ2-7, with a possible D match to TRBD2 (6 bases). Per the germline V gene, CDR1 is SQVTM and CDR2 is ANQGSEA. The V and J ends lost 7 bases and 0 bases respectively, with 13 bases between them. The CDR3 spans 13 residues.

The chain links TRBV13 to TRBJ2-1, with 9 positions matching TRBD2. Germline CDR1 reads PRHDT; CDR2 reads FYEKMQ (reference sequence). The CDR3 sequence is 16 residues long. The ends lost 5 bases at V and 4 bases at J; junction bases unmatched: 9. The CDR3 here is CASSPVISGGYNEQFF. The CDR3 DNA is TGTGCCAGCAGCCCCGTGATTAGCGGGGGATACAATGAGCAGTTCTTC.

This clone was seen a single time. The gene calls are TRBV5-6 and TRBJ2-1, with D maybe TRBD2 (6 bases). The CDR3 has 15 residues. Trimming removed 2 bases at V and 2 bases at J, with 11 bases between. The V gene's germline CDR1 is SGHDT and CDR2 YYEEEE. The CDR3 reads CASSFPSETYNEQFF. The CDR3 DNA is TGTGCCAGCAGCTTTCCTAGCGAGACCTACAATGAGCAGTTCTTC.

The J gene is TRBJ2-7, the V gene TRBV28; possible D gene TRBD2, 5 bases. CDR1 MDHEN and CDR2 SYDVKM come from the germline V gene. V lost 10 bases and J 4 bases, leaving 11 bases between the germline ends. The CDR3 length is 11 residues. The DNA for the CDR3 is TGTGCCACCAGCCGGGGTTACGAGCAGTACTTC. It encodes CATSRGYEQYF. The full variable domain, its missing parts supplied by reference TRBV28 and TRBJ2-7, is DVKVTQSSRYLVKRTGEKVFLECVQDMDHENMFWYRQDPGLGLRLIYFSYDVKMKEKGDIPEGYSVSREKKERFSLILESASTNQTSMYLCATSRGYEQYFGPGTRLTVT.